The 19 T cell receptor beta chains below were found in one sample sequenced in a study of blood T cell repertoires in COVID-19. Profiling relied on immunoSEQ multiplex PCR, and the TCRdb table lists in-frame clones only, not all of them. The sample yields nearly 70,000 clones, nearly 90% seen once. The sequenced sample was peripheral blood. The receptors come from a woman between 45 and 60 years old with COVID-19, enrolled during active disease.

This clone was recorded a few times. This rearrangement joins TRBV2 to TRBJ2-5; D not certain. Trimming removed 6 bases from V and 4 bases from J, with 12 bases in between. Germline V lookup: CDR1 SNHLY, CDR2 FYNNEI. The CDR3 sequence is 13 residues long. CDR3 bases: TGTGCCAGCAGGGTCAGGTTTTTAGAGACCCAGTACTTC. Protein: CASRVRFLETQYF.

The genes are TRBV4-2 and TRBJ1-5, with D perhaps matching TRBD1 (6 bases). V was cut by 1 base and J by 7 bases, with 17 bases left in between. Looked up from germline, CDR1 is LGHNA and CDR2 is YNFKEQ. The CDR3 totals 16 residues. CDR3 amino acids: CASSQGGGRTGQPQHF. Here the CDR3 DNA reads TGTGCCAGCAGCCAAGGGGGGGGGCGAACAGGCCAGCCCCAGCATTTT.

This clone has just one count. This chain joins TRBV2 and TRBJ1-5; 8 positions agree with TRBD1. V lost 4 bases, J lost 6 bases, and 5 bases stayed unmatched. CDR3 size: 14 residues. CDR1 is SNHLY and CDR2 is FYNNEI in the germline V gene. The CDR3 is CASSADRGRQPQHF. CDR3 DNA: TGTGCCAGCAGTGCCGACAGGGGCCGTCAGCCCCAGCATTTT.

The chain uses TRBV5-4 and TRBJ2-3; possible D gene TRBD2, 5 bases. V was cut by 2 bases and J by 4 bases, with 8 bases left in between. This CDR3 is 13 amino acids long. CDR1 is SGHNT and CDR2 is YYREEE in the germline V gene (reference sequence). The CDR3 loop is CASSFPSSDTQYF. The CDR3 DNA is TGTGCCAGCAGCTTTCCTAGCTCAGATACGCAGTATTTT.

This sequence joins TRBV11-2 and TRBJ2-2, with a tentative D call TRBD2 (5 bases). The V end lost 5 bases, the J end lost 5 bases, and 12 bases lay between the germline ends. The CDR3 consists of 14 residues. Germline CDR1 reads SGHAT; CDR2 reads FQNNGV. The CDR3 loop is CASSPRTATGELFF. In DNA form, the CDR3 reads TGTGCCAGCAGCCCACGGACTGCGACCGGGGAGCTGTTTTTT.

The chain is built from TRBV10-3 and TRBJ2-7; TRBD2 aligns across 7 bases. The CDR3 covers 16 residues. Unmatched junction bases numbered 16, after V lost 6 bases and J lost 5 bases. The germline V gene has CDR1 ENHRY and CDR2 SYGVKD. The CDR3 sequence: CAISQFDRTSVHEQYF. CDR3 DNA: TGTGCCATCAGCCAATTTGATAGGACTAGTGTTCACGAGCAGTACTTC.

The rearrangement joins TRBV25-1 to TRBJ2-2; 8 nucleotides match TRBD2. Unmatched junction bases numbered 14, after V lost 11 bases and J lost 0 bases. The germline V gene has CDR1 MGHDK and CDR2 SYGVNS. The CDR3 runs to 17 residues. Here the CDR3 reads CAARELAGFANTGELFF. The CDR3 nucleotides read TGTGCCGCCAGGGAGTTAGCGGGATTCGCGAACACCGGGGAGCTGTTTTTT.

V is TRBV20-1 and J is TRBJ2-1; D may be TRBD2 (5 bases). Germline lookup yields CDR1 DFQATT and CDR2 SNEGSKA (reference sequence). The V gene lost 3 bases and the J gene lost 5 bases, with 11 bases spanning the gap. This CDR3 has 13 residues. CDR3 amino acids: CSASRLYDNEQFF. In DNA form, the CDR3 reads TGCAGTGCTAGTCGACTATACGACAATGAGCAGTTCTTC.

This chain uses TRBV24-1 with TRBJ2-1; 14 nucleotides agree with TRBD2. The CDR3 totals 17 residues. J gave up 3 bases and V 9 bases, and 9 bases lay outside the gene matches. The germline V gene encodes CDR1 KGHDR and CDR2 SFDVKD. CDR3 sequence: CATGTSGREGVYNEQFF. CDR3 coding DNA: TGTGCCACCGGGACTAGCGGGAGAGAGGGGGTCTACAATGAGCAGTTCTTC.

The chain carries TRBV9 and TRBJ2-1; 9 bases line up with TRBD2. CDR1 is SGDLS, CDR2 YYNGEE, per germline. V dropped 4 bases and J dropped 10; count of bases not matched to a gene: 21. This CDR3 contains 18 residues. CDR3 in DNA: TGTGCCAGCAGCCCCCCCATGGGGCGGGAGGGCCTTTTTCGCGAGCAGTTCTTC. Translating it yields CASSPPMGREGLFREQFF.

The V gene is TRBV5-1, the J gene TRBJ2-1; 13 bases are a match to TRBD2. The CDR3 loop spans 18 amino acids. CDR1 is SGHRS, CDR2 YFSETQ, per germline. V lost 3 bases and J lost 4; bases outside the gene matches: 10. CDR3: CASSSGTSGTEGYNEQFF. In DNA, the CDR3 is TGCGCCAGCAGCTCCGGGACTAGCGGGACGGAGGGATACAATGAGCAGTTCTTC.

J is TRBJ1-2 and V is TRBV27; D remains unclear. With 2 bases removed from V and 5 bases from J, the gap between germline ends came to 6 bases. CDR1 and CDR2 (germline): MNHEY, SMNVEV (reference sequence). The CDR3 has 12 residues. DNA of the CDR3: TGTGCCAGCAGTTTACGGGAGTATGGCTACACCTTC. Its protein is CASSLREYGYTF.

This clone has just one count. Relative to the germline gene, one junction end is altered; a read error may explain this. The rearrangement links TRBV7-7 to TRBJ2-1, with 15 bases matching TRBD2. The CDR3 length is 16 residues. The germline gives CDR1 SSHAT, CDR2 FNYEAQ (reference sequence). CDR3 coding DNA: TGTGCTAGCAGCCGCGGACTAGCGGGAGGGGGGGATGAGCAGTTCTTC. Amino acid sequence: CASSRGLAGGGDEQFF.

The chain has TRBV12-1 and TRBJ2-7; TRBD2 reflects the table's D call only, with no check against the DNA. TRBV12-1 is a recognized pseudogene. The CDR3 consists of 11 residues. CDR3 nucleotide sequence: TGTGCCAGCAGCCCCTTCTACGAGCAGTACTTC. Encoded protein: CASSPFYEQYF.

The V and J genes are TRBV12-3 or TRBV12-4 and TRBJ1-2; possible D gene TRBD1, 5 bases. The CDR3 is 13 amino acids. Trimming removed 3 bases at V and 2 bases at J, with 7 bases between. The CDR3 DNA is TGTGCCAGCAGTTTCAACAGGAACTATGGCTACACCTTC. It codes for CASSFNRNYGYTF.

DNA of the CDR3: TGTGCCAGCAGCCAAGGCGTAACGGGAGGGTGGTACGAGCAGTACTTC. Translated: CASSQGVTGGWYEQYF. This chain links TRBV14 with TRBJ2-7, with 8 bases fitting TRBD2. Germline CDR1 SGHDN, CDR2 FVKESK. This CDR3 comprises 16 residues. Trimming cost V 1 base and J 4 bases; bases outside gene matches: 9.

The sample holds a few counts of this clone. The chain employs TRBV5-4 and TRBJ2-5; 7 positions match TRBD2. The junction had 8 bases not matched to a gene; V was cut back by 4 bases and J by 2 bases. The CDR3 is 15 amino acids. Germline assignment: CDR1 SGHNT and CDR2 YYREEE (reference sequence). The CDR3 nucleotides are TGTGCCAGCAGCGCAAGGGACTATCCGCAAGAGACCCAGTACTTC. It is translated as CASSARDYPQETQYF. Using reference TRBV5-4 and TRBJ2-5 for the parts outside the CDR3, the full variable domain is ETGVTQSPTHLIKTRGQQVTLRCSSQSGHNTVSWYQQALGQGPQFIFQYYREEENGRGNFPPRFSGLQFPNYSSELNVNALELDDSALYLCASSARDYPQETQYFGPGTRLLVL.

The gene calls are TRBV19 and TRBJ1-4; no clear D gene. V was clipped by 3 bases and J by 0 bases, with 8 bases between them. Germline-derived CDR1 and CDR2 are LNHDA and SQIVND (reference sequence). The CDR3 has 15 residues. CDR3 residues: CASSINTATNEKLFF. Written as DNA, the CDR3 is TGTGCCAGTAGTATTAATACAGCAACTAATGAAAAACTGTTTTTT.

The CDR3 sequence is CAWSGGLETQYF. The CDR3 DNA follows: TGTGCCTGGAGTGGGGGCTTGGAGACCCAGTACTTC. J is TRBJ2-5 and V is TRBV30, with a weak D call TRBD1 (5 bases). Germline CDR1 is GTSNPN and CDR2 is SVGIG (reference sequence). Trimming took off 1 base at V and 5 bases at J, with 8 bases between the two ends. CDR3 length: 12 residues.